The clone carrying this TCR beta chain was seen a single time. The target antigen is unknown. Clones were read by immunoSEQ multiplex PCR, and TCRdb kept only the in-frame ones, dropping some. The data hold roughly 140,000 clones, with about 90% observed a single time. The sample originates from a study of T cell responses to AZD1222 COVID-19 vaccine. Study-wide context: Second-dose intervals near 4 or 12 weeks were combined. Study-wide points: Spike-specific TCR breadth and depth grew following two AZD1222 doses. Seropositive at baseline were only six or seven AZD1222 recipients.

V lost 3 bases and J 10 bases, leaving 12 bases between the germline ends. Germline V gene data show CDR1 as KGHSH and CDR2 as LQKENI. The CDR3 is 12 amino acids. The sequencing used peripheral blood, collected on day 0 of AZD1222 vaccination. The chain joins TRBV18 to TRBJ1-1; perhaps TRBD1 as D (5 bases). The TCR was taken from an adult in good health. CDR3 in DNA: TGTGCCAGCTCACCGGAGGGGATCAGAGCTTTCTTT. Encoded protein: CASSPEGIRAFF.